The 16 T cell receptor beta chains presented below share a single source sample, sequenced in a study of CD8 T cells in Susac syndrome. An input of about 0.45 to 1 ug of RNA was subjected to reverse transcription using random hexamers. Via MiXCR, TCRdb re-called the immunoSEQ multiplex PCR reads, giving one row per CDR3 protein. The data hold 160,000 or so distinct CDR3 sequences, with 85% to 95% observed a single time. Input material: CD4+ T cells from PBMCs. The receptor source for this set is a human donor with Susac syndrome.

The rearrangement links TRBV20-1 to TRBJ2-5; 7 nucleotides line up with TRBD1. CDR3 size: 16 residues. The V gene end was trimmed by 2 bases and the J gene end by 5 bases; junction bases not matched to a gene: 14. Per the germline V gene, CDR1 is DFQATT and CDR2 is SNEGSKA (reference sequence). The CDR3 DNA follows: TGCAGTGCTAGATTGCCCCGACAGGGCCCAGGGGAGACCCAGTACTTC. Translated, it gives CSARLPRQGPGETQYF.

The chain carries TRBV15 and TRBJ1-6; TRBD1 aligns across 9 bases. V lost 3 bases to trimming and J lost 0 bases; unmatched junction nucleotides: 9. Germline values: CDR1 LNHNV, CDR2 YYDKDF (reference sequence). This CDR3 region has 19 residues. Here the CDR3 reads CATSSRGQGISSYNSPLHF. CDR3 bases: TGTGCCACCAGCAGTCGCGGACAGGGGATAAGCTCCTATAATTCACCCCTCCACTTT.

This chain's CDR3 is CASSFTGGGTEAFF. CDR3 nucleotides: TGTGCCAGCAGTTTTACTGGTGGGGGCACTGAAGCTTTCTTT. This rearrangement joins TRBV7-2 to TRBJ1-1; maybe TRBD1 (5 bases). V was clipped by 6 bases and J by 4 bases, with 15 bases between them. The CDR3 has 14 amino acids. Germline V gene lookup returns CDR1 SGHTA and CDR2 FQGNSA.

The CDR3 DNA reads TGCGCCAGCAGCTTGAGTAGACAGGGGTCCTATGGCTACACCTTC. Protein sequence: CASSLSRQGSYGYTF. The genes are TRBV5-1 and TRBJ1-2; 8 bases map to TRBD1. This CDR3 is built from 15 residues. Per the germline V gene, CDR1 is SGHRS and CDR2 is YFSETQ. J was trimmed by 4 bases and V by 1 base; bases with no gene match: 6. Full variable domain (missing parts from reference TRBV5-1 and TRBJ1-2): KAGVTQTPRYLIKTRGQQVTLSCSPISGHRSVSWYQQTPGQGLQFLFEYFSETQRNKGNFPGRFSGRQFSNSRSEMNVSTLELGDSALYLCASSLSRQGSYGYTFGSGTRLTVV.

This sequence joins TRBV12-3 or TRBV12-4 and TRBJ1-2; no reliable D call. V was cut by 2 bases and J by 7 bases, with 2 bases left in between. The CDR3 totals 10 residues. For the CDR3, the DNA is TGTGCCAGCAGTTTAAGTGGCTACACCTTC. This sequence encodes CASSLSGYTF.

The chain is built from TRBV6-2 or TRBV6-3 and TRBJ1-6, with no clear D. Per the germline V gene, CDR1 is MNHEY and CDR2 is SVGEGT. The CDR3 length is 13 residues. The V gene lost 5 bases and the J gene lost 8 bases, with 10 bases spanning the gap. The DNA for the CDR3 is TGTGCCAGCAGTCCCTGGACGGATTCACCCCTCCACTTT. Protein product: CASSPWTDSPLHF.

The rearrangement joins TRBV7-9 to TRBJ1-1; D call uncertain. V was pared by 7 bases and J by 6 bases, with 12 bases between. This CDR3 spans 12 amino acids. Germline CDR1 is SEHNR and CDR2 is FQNEAQ (reference sequence). The CDR3 loop is CASITREAEAFF. In DNA form, the CDR3 reads TGTGCCAGCATTACGAGAGAAGCTGAAGCTTTCTTT.

The chain carries TRBV4-1 and TRBJ2-5; 9 nucleotides line up with TRBD1. Losses at the gene ends were 1 base for V and 2 bases for J; bases not matched to a gene: 2. This CDR3 is 15 amino acids long. The germline V gene encodes CDR1 MGHRA and CDR2 YSYEKL. The CDR3 spells CASSQVGTGQETQYF. The CDR3, as DNA: TGCGCCAGCAGCCAAGTCGGGACAGGGCAAGAGACCCAGTACTTC.

V and J are TRBV30 and TRBJ2-7; tentative D call: TRBD2 (5 bases). The CDR3 contains 14 residues. Deletions cut 3 bases from V and 6 bases from J, with 18 bases between. Germline CDR1 and CDR2: GTSNPN and SVGIG (reference sequence). The CDR3 reads CAWSGLGPTGEQYF. The DNA of the CDR3 is TGTGCCTGGAGCGGACTCGGCCCTACTGGCGAGCAGTACTTC.

CDR3 protein: CASSPGTDTQYF. CDR3 sequence (DNA): TGTGCCAGCTCACCAGGGACAGATACGCAGTATTTT. V is TRBV18 and J is TRBJ2-3; D is unclear. V shed 2 bases and J shed 3 bases, with 3 bases lying between them. CDR1 KGHSH and CDR2 LQKENI come from the germline V gene. CDR3 length: 12 residues.

For this clonotype: At one of its ends the junction is not consistent with the germline gene, which may arise from a read error. The chain combines TRBV2 with TRBJ1-1; 8 nucleotides line up with TRBD1. CDR1 SNHLY and CDR2 FYNNEI come from the germline V gene. CDR3 size: 15 residues. This chain's CDR3 is CASREGTGKNTEAFF. CDR3 DNA: TGTGCCAGCAGGGAAGGGACAGGAAAAAACACTGAAGCTTTCTTT.

The chain links TRBV18 to TRBJ2-5; D is perhaps TRBD1 (5 bases). Germline assignment: CDR1 KGHSH and CDR2 LQKENI. The CDR3 runs 14 residues. The V gene lost 2 bases and the J gene lost 1 base, with 8 bases spanning the gap. The CDR3 region has the DNA TGTGCCAGCTCACCAGTAGACAGCCAAGAGACCCAGTACTTC. It yields the protein CASSPVDSQETQYF.

The rearrangement joins TRBV20-1 to TRBJ2-1, with no clear D. This CDR3 spans 13 amino acids. Germline assignment: CDR1 DFQATT and CDR2 SNEGSKA (reference sequence). Trimming removed 1 base at V and 1 base at J, with 5 bases between. In DNA, the CDR3 is TGCAGTGCTAGAGCTGAGTCCTACAATGAGCAGTTCTTC. Residues: CSARAESYNEQFF.

J is TRBJ2-1 and V is TRBV24-1; D might be TRBD1 or TRBD2, each matching 5 bases. The CDR3 totals 14 residues. V was pared by 3 bases and J by 5 bases, with 10 bases between. CDR1 is KGHDR and CDR2 is SFDVKD in the germline V gene. Here the CDR3 DNA reads TGTGCCACCAGTGATAGCTGGGGACACAATGAGCAGTTCTTC. It is translated as CATSDSWGHNEQFF.

The chain combines TRBV6-5 with TRBJ1-5, with TRBD1 matching over 7 bases. This CDR3 region has 14 residues. Trimming cost V 5 bases and J 9 bases; bases outside gene matches: 10. From germline, CDR1 is MNHEY and CDR2 SVGAGI. The DNA of the CDR3 is TGTGCCAGCAGTCCGACAGGGCCCCCCTCGCCCCAGCATTTT. Amino acid sequence: CASSPTGPPSPQHF.

CDR3 loop: CASARDRSTDTQYF. The CDR3 nucleotides read TGTGCTAGTGCCAGGGACAGGAGCACAGATACGCAGTATTTT. The V and J genes are TRBV12-5 and TRBJ2-3; 8 bases agree with TRBD1. Per germline, CDR1 LGHNT and CDR2 FRNRAP. The trim removed 7 bases at V and 0 bases at J, leaving 3 bases unmatched. There are 14 residues in the CDR3.